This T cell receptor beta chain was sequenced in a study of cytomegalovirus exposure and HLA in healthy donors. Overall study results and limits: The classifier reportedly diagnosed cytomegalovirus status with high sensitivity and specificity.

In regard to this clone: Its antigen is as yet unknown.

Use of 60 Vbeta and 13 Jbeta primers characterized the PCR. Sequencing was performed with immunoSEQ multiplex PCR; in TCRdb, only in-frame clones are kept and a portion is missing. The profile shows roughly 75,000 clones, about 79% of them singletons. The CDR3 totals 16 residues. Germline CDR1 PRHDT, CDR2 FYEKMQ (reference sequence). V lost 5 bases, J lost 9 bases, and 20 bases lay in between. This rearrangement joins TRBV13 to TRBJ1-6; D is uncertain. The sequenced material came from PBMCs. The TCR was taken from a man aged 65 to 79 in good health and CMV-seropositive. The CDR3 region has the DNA TGTGCCAGCAGCCCCCTGGATGGCGGGTCTGGTTCACCCCTCCACTTT. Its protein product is CASSPLDGGSGSPLHF.